The rows below give T cell receptor beta chains drawn from one sample of a study of T cell responses to AZD1222 COVID-19 vaccine. Libraries were prepared by immunoSEQ multiplex PCR; TCRdb keeps only in-frame clonotypes and omits some of them. Of roughly 150,000 clones in the sample, approximately 83% are singletons; the top ten hold under 9.5%. Sequences were derived from peripheral blood, sampled on day 0 of AZD1222 vaccination. All receptors come from an adult in good health. Each CDR3 is given with its conserved first and last residue. A D gene is named only where the DNA matches it firmly. Size values are once, few and many counts, or a class for expanded clones, and some rows have none.

d_gene: NA; v_gene: TRBV7-9; abundance: few; j_gene: TRBJ2-7; CDR3nt: TGTGCCAGCAGCTCCCGGTCGTACGAGCAGTACTTC; CDR3aa: CASSSRSYEQYF
d_gene: NA; v_gene: TRBV6-1; abundance: NA; j_gene: TRBJ2-1; CDR3nt: TGTGCCAGCAGTGAATTCTGGGAGCAGTTCTTC; CDR3aa: CASSEFWEQFF
d_gene: TRBD1; v_gene: TRBV7-8; abundance: NA; j_gene: TRBJ2-7; CDR3nt: TGTGCCAGCAGCATCGGGACAGCACATTTCGACCTCGAGCAGTACTTC; CDR3aa: CASSIGTAHFDLEQYF
d_gene: NA; v_gene: TRBV3-1/TRBV3-2; abundance: few; j_gene: TRBJ2-2; CDR3nt: TGTGCCAGCAGCCCGCCCCGGTTCGCTCCAGGGGCCTACACCGGGGAGCTGTTTTTT; CDR3aa: CASSPPRFAPGAYTGELFF
d_gene: NA; v_gene: TRBV28; abundance: few; j_gene: TRBJ1-6; CDR3nt: TGTGCCAGCAGTTCTAGCTCCTATAATTCACCCCTCCACTTT; CDR3aa: CASSSSSYNSPLHF
d_gene: TRBD2; v_gene: TRBV12-5; abundance: NA; j_gene: TRBJ2-1; CDR3nt: TGTGCTAGTGGTTTGGTATCTAGCGGGGCCGACAATGAGCAGTTCTTC; CDR3aa: CASGLVSSGADNEQFF
d_gene: NA; v_gene: TRBV7-2; abundance: NA; j_gene: TRBJ1-6; CDR3nt: TGTGCCAGCAGCTTAAGTCAGGCATCTCCACCCCTCCACTTT; CDR3aa: CASSLSQASPPLHF
d_gene: NA; v_gene: TRBV5-8; abundance: NA; j_gene: TRBJ1-5; CDR3nt: TGTGCCAGCAGCAACAGGGTCCAGCCCCAGCATTTT; CDR3aa: CASSNRVQPQHF
d_gene: NA; v_gene: TRBV15; abundance: NA; j_gene: TRBJ1-1; CDR3nt: TGTGCCACCAGCCCCCAAGGGAGGGGTGAAGCTTTCTTT; CDR3aa: CATSPQGRGEAFF
d_gene: NA; v_gene: TRBV3-1/TRBV3-2; abundance: NA; j_gene: TRBJ1-1; CDR3nt: TGTGCCAGCAGCCAAGTACCCGACTCGGCTGAGAACACTGAAGCTTTCTTT; CDR3aa: CASSQVPDSAENTEAFF
d_gene: NA; v_gene: TRBV2; abundance: NA; j_gene: TRBJ2-7; CDR3nt: TGTGCCAGCAGTGGACAGACCTACGAGCAGTACTTC; CDR3aa: CASSGQTYEQYF
d_gene: NA; v_gene: TRBV6-6; abundance: NA; j_gene: TRBJ2-1; CDR3nt: TGTGCCAGCCCGACCTCTCAGCGAAGCTCCTACAATGAGCAGTTCTTC; CDR3aa: CASPTSQRSSYNEQFF
d_gene: NA; v_gene: TRBV7-5; abundance: once; j_gene: TRBJ1-2; CDR3nt: TGTGCCAGAAGCTTAGAGCGCGCCCTTAACTATGGCTACACCTTC; CDR3aa: CARSLERALNYGYTF
d_gene: NA; v_gene: TRBV28; abundance: few; j_gene: TRBJ1-3; CDR3nt: TGTGCCAGCAGTTCCACAGCGGAACCCTCTGGAAACACCATATATTTT; CDR3aa: CASSSTAEPSGNTIYF
d_gene: NA; v_gene: TRBV13; abundance: NA; j_gene: TRBJ2-1; CDR3nt: TGTGCCAGCAGCTTGAAAGGGGGACTTTTCTCCTACAATGAGCAGTTCTTC; CDR3aa: CASSLKGGLFSYNEQFF
d_gene: TRBD1; v_gene: TRBV2; abundance: NA; j_gene: TRBJ1-4; CDR3nt: TGTGCCAGCAGTGTAAGGGGACAGGCCGAAGGCGAAAAACTGTTTTTT; CDR3aa: CASSVRGQAEGEKLFF
d_gene: NA; v_gene: TRBV18; abundance: once; j_gene: TRBJ2-5; CDR3nt: TGTGCCAGCTCACCCCGGGTTGATTCGAGAGAGACCCAGTACTTC; CDR3aa: CASSPRVDSRETQYF
d_gene: NA; v_gene: TRBV5-1; abundance: few; j_gene: TRBJ1-3; CDR3nt: TGCGCCAGCAGCCACCGGGATCCAAGGCCTGGAAACACCATATATTTT; CDR3aa: CASSHRDPRPGNTIYF
d_gene: NA; v_gene: TRBV27; abundance: NA; j_gene: TRBJ1-1; CDR3nt: TGTGCCAGCAGTTTAGGGGGTCCCACTGAAGCTTTCTTT; CDR3aa: CASSLGGPTEAFF
d_gene: TRBD2; v_gene: TRBV19; abundance: NA; j_gene: TRBJ2-7; CDR3nt: TGTGCCAGTACCGCCGGGACTAGCGGTCCCTACGAGCAGTACTTC; CDR3aa: CASTAGTSGPYEQYF
d_gene: TRBD2; v_gene: TRBV6-4; abundance: NA; j_gene: TRBJ2-3; CDR3nt: TGTGCCAGCAGTGATACTAGCGGAGATACGCAGTATTTT; CDR3aa: CASSDTSGDTQYF
d_gene: TRBD1; v_gene: TRBV6-5; abundance: NA; j_gene: TRBJ1-1; CDR3nt: TGTGCCAGCACCGAGACAGGGTCGGCGAACACTGAAGCTTTCTTT; CDR3aa: CASTETGSANTEAFF
d_gene: NA; v_gene: TRBV19; abundance: NA; j_gene: TRBJ2-5; CDR3nt: TGTGCCAGTACCATCTGGCAGATCCAAGAGACCCAGTACTTC; CDR3aa: CASTIWQIQETQYF
d_gene: TRBD1; v_gene: TRBV28; abundance: NA; j_gene: TRBJ1-5; CDR3nt: TGTGCCAGCAGTTCGGGCTACAGGGGTAATCAGCCCCAGCATTTT; CDR3aa: CASSSGYRGNQPQHF
d_gene: NA; v_gene: TRBV16; abundance: NA; j_gene: TRBJ2-1; CDR3nt: TGTGCCAGCACACTTTTCGGCAACCCTAAAGGAAACAATGAGCAGTTCTTC; CDR3aa: CASTLFGNPKGNNEQFF
d_gene: NA; v_gene: TRBV21-1; abundance: NA; j_gene: TRBJ1-5; CDR3nt: TGTGCCAGCAGCCACCGATCTCGGGCAGTCGTACCCCAGCATTTT; CDR3aa: CASSHRSRAVVPQHF
d_gene: NA; v_gene: TRBV7-8; abundance: once; j_gene: TRBJ2-5; CDR3nt: TGTGCCAGCAGCTTACGGCTTCGGGCGGAGACCCAGTACTTC; CDR3aa: CASSLRLRAETQYF
d_gene: TRBD2; v_gene: TRBV11-3; abundance: NA; j_gene: TRBJ2-1; CDR3nt: TGTGCCAGCAGCCCTCGGACTAGCGGGGGAGACAATGAGCAGTTCTTC; CDR3aa: CASSPRTSGGDNEQFF
d_gene: NA; v_gene: TRBV6-1; abundance: NA; j_gene: TRBJ2-3; CDR3nt: TGTGCCAGCAGTGCGGCCGGGACCCCTCTTAAAAGTACGCAGTATTTT; CDR3aa: CASSAAGTPLKSTQYF
d_gene: NA; v_gene: TRBV5-1; abundance: NA; j_gene: TRBJ1-4; CDR3nt: TGCGCCAGCAGCTCTCCGGGGGAAAAACTGTTTTTT; CDR3aa: CASSSPGEKLFF
d_gene: TRBD1; v_gene: TRBV27; abundance: NA; j_gene: TRBJ1-6; CDR3nt: TGTGCCAGCAGAAGTGACAGGGGGGCCAATTCACCCCTCCACTTT; CDR3aa: CASRSDRGANSPLHF
d_gene: TRBD1; v_gene: TRBV18; abundance: NA; j_gene: TRBJ1-2; CDR3nt: TGTGCCAGCTCACCGCAACAGGGGGCAGACTATGGCTACACCTTC; CDR3aa: CASSPQQGADYGYTF
d_gene: NA; v_gene: TRBV4-2; abundance: NA; j_gene: TRBJ1-1; CDR3nt: TGTGCCAGCAGCCAAGAAGTTCCGGCGGGCACTGAAGCTTTCTTT; CDR3aa: CASSQEVPAGTEAFF
d_gene: NA; v_gene: TRBV12-3/TRBV12-4; abundance: NA; j_gene: TRBJ1-2; CDR3nt: TGTGCCAGCAGTCGGATCCCCGACTATGGCTACACCTTC; CDR3aa: CASSRIPDYGYTF
d_gene: NA; v_gene: TRBV3-1/TRBV3-2; abundance: NA; j_gene: TRBJ1-1; CDR3nt: TGTGCCAGCAGCCTGAACACTGAAGCTTTCTTT; CDR3aa: CASSLNTEAFF
d_gene: TRBD1; v_gene: TRBV4-2; abundance: NA; j_gene: TRBJ1-1; CDR3nt: TGTGCCAGCAGCCAGCACCAGGGGGCTGAAGCTTTCTTT; CDR3aa: CASSQHQGAEAFF
d_gene: NA; v_gene: TRBV2; abundance: NA; j_gene: TRBJ2-6; CDR3nt: TGTGCCAGCAGTAGAAACAGGGACTCTGGGGCCAACGTCCTGACTTTC; CDR3aa: CASSRNRDSGANVLTF
d_gene: NA; v_gene: TRBV19; abundance: NA; j_gene: TRBJ1-1; CDR3nt: TGTGCCAGTAGTATAGATCACTCGTTTCGGGTCGCTGAAGCTTTCTTT; CDR3aa: CASSIDHSFRVAEAFF
d_gene: NA; v_gene: TRBV7-2; abundance: NA; j_gene: TRBJ1-2; CDR3nt: TGTGCCAGCAGCTTAGGGAGCTCAAGTCGCGAACTATATGGCTACACCTTC; CDR3aa: CASSLGSSSRELYGYTF
d_gene: NA; v_gene: TRBV10-3; abundance: NA; j_gene: TRBJ2-3; CDR3nt: TGTGCCATCAGTCCCGCCGGGACCACAGATACGCAGTATTTT; CDR3aa: CAISPAGTTDTQYF